This T cell receptor (beta chain) was identified in a study of T cells after posttransplantation cyclophosphamide. Points from the study as a whole: After PTCy, TRB diversity resembled that of CNI/methotrexate controls. Tissue-infiltrating T cells from skin or gut overlapped little with blood T cells. Later post-transplant blood repertoires were often dominated by donor CD8+ memory clones.

The related graft donor's blood sample was taken on the day of bone marrow donation. This clone was seen at least ten times. Antigen specificity is unknown. CDR3 length: 14 residues. Germline lookup yields CDR1 LNHDA and CDR2 SQIVND (reference sequence). V shed 4 bases and J 3 bases; nucleotides not matched to a gene: 3. Sequenced by immunoSEQ multiplex PCR; TCRdb stores in-frame clones only, minus some. This sample has 30,000 to 50,000 clones, each found more than once. The sequence was collected from a woman between 50 and 59 years old in good health and a related stem cell transplant donor. The sample consisted of PBMCs. J is TRBJ1-1 and V is TRBV19; TRBD1 matches 9 bases. CDR3 residues: CASSTGQGYTEAFF. In nucleotides, the CDR3 is TGTGCCAGTAGTACGGGACAGGGCTACACTGAAGCTTTCTTT.